The 27 T cell receptor beta chains reported below all come from one sample, sequenced in a study of OX40 agonist ivuxolimab in advanced cancers. This table comes from immunoSEQ multiplex PCR, and its TCRdb copy is limited to in-frame clones, with some not included. The sample has fewer than 90,000 clones, under 95% seen once; the top ten hold roughly 1.6%. This sample comprised CD4+ or CD8+ T cells sorted from blood, obtained in a trial of the OX40 agonist ivuxolimab. The receptors shown here come from an adult with an advanced solid tumor such as melanoma, head and neck, liver or kidney cancer.

This sequence joins TRBV2 and TRBJ2-1, with D possibly TRBD2 on 5 matching bases. Germline V CDR1 and CDR2: SNHLY, FYNNEI. Between the trimmed V and J ends, which lost 11 bases and 4 bases, there was a span of 12 bases. The CDR3 has 12 residues. CDR3 sequence: CAGRADYNEQFF. The CDR3 DNA sequence: TGTGCCGGGCGGGCCGATTACAATGAGCAGTTCTTC.

The chain recombines TRBV25-1 with TRBJ2-3; D is tentatively TRBD1 or TRBD2 (6 bases each). There are 15 residues in the CDR3. Trimming removed 1 base at V and 6 bases at J, with 14 bases between. Germline V gives CDR1 MGHDK, CDR2 SYGVNS. CDR3 protein: CASSEFKGGSDTQYF. As DNA, the CDR3 is TGTGCCAGCAGTGAATTCAAGGGGGGATCCGATACGCAGTATTTT.

The V call is TRBV10-3, the J call TRBJ2-1; 12 bases are shared with TRBD1. The length of the CDR3 is 18 residues. J gave up 2 bases and V 6 bases, and 11 bases lay outside the gene matches. From germline, CDR1 is ENHRY and CDR2 SYGVKD. CDR3 amino acids: CAIRPGQGANITYNEQFF. CDR3 in DNA: TGTGCCATCAGGCCGGGACAGGGGGCGAACATCACCTACAATGAGCAGTTCTTC.

The rearrangement joins TRBV11-2 to TRBJ2-1, with 11 nucleotides matching TRBD2. Germline-derived CDR1 and CDR2 are SGHAT and FQNNGV. There are 15 residues in the CDR3. Trimming removed 5 bases from V and 3 bases from J; junction bases left unmatched: 3. CDR3 DNA sequence: TGTGCCAGCAGCCCGGGACTAGCGGACTACAATGAGCAGTTCTTC. It is translated as CASSPGLADYNEQFF.

The chain employs TRBV4-1 and TRBJ1-2; possible D gene TRBD1, 6 bases. The germline gives CDR1 MGHRA, CDR2 YSYEKL. The CDR3 sequence is 16 residues long. V shed 2 bases and J shed 6 bases, with 19 bases lying between them. DNA of the CDR3: TGCGCCAGCAGCCAAAATTTGGGGGCGGGGACCCATGGCTACACCTTC. Translation gives CASSQNLGAGTHGYTF.

This clone was observed a single time. At one end the junction does not follow the germline gene, possibly because of a read error. The genes are TRBV4-1 and TRBJ2-1; D remains ambiguous. The germline V gene encodes CDR1 MGHRA and CDR2 YSYEKL. The CDR3 length is 16 residues. The CDR3 is CASRQGMDPSYNEQFF. The CDR3 coding sequence is TGCGCCAGCAGACAAGGGATGGATCCCTCCTACAATGAGCAGTTCTTC.

This clone was found a few times. This chain links TRBV5-6 with TRBJ2-4, with 9 bases that match TRBD2. Germline V gene sequence: CDR1 SGHDT, CDR2 YYEEEE. CDR3 length: 19 amino acids. The J segment lost 0 bases and the V segment lost 0 bases, leaving 10 bases of the junction unmatched. The CDR3 region is CASSLEASGIPLAKNIQYF. CDR3 coding DNA: TGTGCCAGCAGCTTGGAGGCTAGCGGGATTCCACTAGCCAAAAACATTCAGTACTTC.

This clone came up once. The chain uses TRBV7-2 and TRBJ2-5; a weak D match, TRBD2 (7 bases). V lost 6 bases, J lost 7 bases, and 12 bases lay in between. The CDR3 sequence is 12 residues long. CDR1 and CDR2 (germline): SGHTA, FQGNSA. CDR3 nucleotides: TGTGCCAGCAGTAGAGGGGGGGGGACCCAGTACTTC. Amino acids: CASSRGGGTQYF.

The CDR3 DNA follows: TGCGCCAGCAGCCAAGACCAGGCAACCGGGGAGCTGTTTTTT. As protein: CASSQDQATGELFF. The chain links TRBV5-1 to TRBJ2-2; D call uncertain. The CDR3 length is 14 residues. Trimming removed 4 bases at V and 5 bases at J, with 12 bases between. Germline-derived CDR1 and CDR2 are SGHRS and YFSETQ.

The chain recombines TRBV7-3 with TRBJ1-5; a possible D gene is TRBD1 (5 bases). Trimming stripped 4 bases from V and 6 bases from J, with 13 bases between. From germline, CDR1 is SGHTA and CDR2 FQGTGA. This CDR3 is 14 amino acids long. CDR3 nucleotide sequence: TGTGCCAGCAGCTCCCGGGCGGGGGTTCAGCCCCAGCATTTT. Its protein is CASSSRAGVQPQHF. Full variable domain (outside the CDR3, taken from reference TRBV7-3 and TRBJ1-5): GAGVSQTPSNKVTEKGKYVELRCDPISGHTALYWYRQSLGQGPEFLIYFQGTGAADDSGLPNDRFFAVRPEGSVSTLKIQRTERGDSAVYLCASSSRAGVQPQHFGDGTRLSIL.

The chain is built from TRBV9 and TRBJ2-1; TRBD1 aligns across 10 bases. Germline V CDR1 and CDR2: SGDLS, YYNGEE. This CDR3 is 15 amino acids long. Trimming at V came to 2 bases and at J to 6 bases, leaving 5 bases not matched to a gene. As DNA, the CDR3 is TGTGCCAGCAGCGTCCGGGACAGGGGTTCCAATGAGCAGTTCTTC. Residues: CASSVRDRGSNEQFF.

V and J are TRBV28 and TRBJ1-1, with a weak D call TRBD1 (5 bases). The V gene's germline CDR1 is MDHEN and CDR2 SYDVKM. There are 17 residues in the CDR3. V was trimmed by 3 bases and J by 0 bases, leaving 17 bases between them. CDR3 residues: CASSLITGEGLNTEAFF. The CDR3 coding sequence is TGTGCCAGCAGTTTGATTACGGGGGAAGGATTGAACACTGAAGCTTTCTTT.

The rearrangement uses TRBV11-2 and TRBJ2-2, with 7 bases identical to TRBD2. Germline V gene sequence: CDR1 SGHAT, CDR2 FQNNGV. Losses at the gene ends were 3 bases for V and 1 base for J; bases not matched to a gene: 8. The CDR3 loop spans 17 amino acids. The CDR3 sequence is CASSFPSGGRNTGELFF. CDR3 in DNA: TGTGCCAGCAGCTTCCCCTCCGGCGGGAGGAACACCGGGGAGCTGTTTTTT.

There are a few counts of this clone. V is TRBV2 and J is TRBJ2-4; maybe TRBD2 (6 bases). CDR1 is SNHLY, CDR2 FYNNEI, per germline. Trimming left V 6 bases short and J 7 bases short, with 19 bases between. The CDR3 consists of 15 residues. The CDR3 is CASRPRLILANIQYF. CDR3 DNA sequence: TGTGCCAGCAGGCCTCGACTGATACTAGCCAACATTCAGTACTTC.

This clone was found a few times. The rearrangement uses TRBV6-6 and TRBJ1-2; tentatively, D is TRBD1 (5 bases). Per germline, CDR1 MNHNY and CDR2 SVGAGI (reference sequence). Trimming removed 4 bases from V and 5 bases from J, with 11 bases in between. The CDR3 sequence is 13 residues long. The DNA of the CDR3 is TGTGCCAGCAGTTCTGCACAGGATTATGGCTACACCTTC. Protein: CASSSAQDYGYTF.

The chain combines TRBV19 with TRBJ2-6; D is possibly TRBD2 (7 bases). The CDR3 spans 20 residues. V gave up 4 bases and J gave up 0 bases, with 22 bases separating them. CDR1 LNHDA and CDR2 SQIVND come from the germline V gene (reference sequence). The CDR3 spells CASSTLDRGGLYSGANVLTF. The CDR3 DNA is TGTGCCAGTAGTACCCTAGATAGGGGGGGCCTTTACTCTGGGGCCAACGTCCTGACTTTC.

The V and J genes are TRBV5-6 and TRBJ2-7, with 9 bases lining up with TRBD1. J gave up 4 bases and V 0 bases, and 17 bases lay outside the gene matches. Per the germline V gene, CDR1 is SGHDT and CDR2 is YYEEEE. CDR3 size: 19 residues. CDR3 in DNA: TGTGCCAGCAGCTTGGGTTTCGTGTTTGGCCGGGACAGGGATTACGAGCAGTACTTC. This translates into CASSLGFVFGRDRDYEQYF. Full variable domain (missing parts from reference TRBV5-6 and TRBJ2-7): DAGVTQSPTHLIKTRGQQVTLRCSPKSGHDTVSWYQQALGQGPQFIFQYYEEEERQRGNFPDRFSGHQFPNYSSELNVNALLLGDSALYLCASSLGFVFGRDRDYEQYFGPGTRLTVT.

About this clone itself: An end of the junction differs from the germline gene, which may be a read error. This specimen includes other DNA sequences encoding the same CDR3. V and J are TRBV7-7 and TRBJ2-7, with 11 bases fitting TRBD1. CDR1 is SSHAT, CDR2 FNYEAQ, per germline (reference sequence). The CDR3 is 13 residues long. CDR3 sequence: CASSSGTGGEQYF. CDR3 DNA sequence: TGCGCTAGCAGCTCCGGGACAGGGGGCGAGCAGTACTTC. Full variable domain (outside the CDR3, taken from reference TRBV7-7 and TRBJ2-7): GAGVSQSPRYKVTKRGQDVTLRCDPISSHATLYWYQQALGQGPEFLTYFNYEAQPDKSGLPSDRFSAERPEGSISTLTIQRTEQRDSAMYRCASSSGTGGEQYFGPGTRLTVT.

The chain recombines TRBV19 with TRBJ1-5; D gene uncertain. In germline, CDR1 is LNHDA, CDR2 SQIVND (reference sequence). The CDR3 covers 14 residues. V was cut by 3 bases and J by 0 bases, with 6 bases left in between. The CDR3 is CASSMTNSNQPQHF. For the CDR3, the DNA is TGTGCCAGTAGTATGACAAATAGCAATCAGCCCCAGCATTTT.

This chain connects TRBV2 to TRBJ1-4; D unresolved. The CDR3 is made up of 16 amino acids. Germline CDR1 reads SNHLY; CDR2 reads FYNNEI. Trimming pared 6 bases from V and 0 bases from J, leaving 14 bases between. The CDR3 loop is CASRGSPGATNEKLFF. The CDR3 DNA sequence: TGTGCCAGCAGGGGCAGCCCCGGTGCAACTAATGAAAAACTGTTTTTT.

This sequence joins TRBV7-2 and TRBJ1-5; 8 bases agree with TRBD1. The CDR3 runs to 14 residues. V was pared by 6 bases and J by 2 bases, with 3 bases of the junction left unmatched. The germline CDR1 and CDR2 sequences are SGHTA and FQGNSA. CDR3 amino acids: CASSPGQGNQPQHF. The CDR3 DNA reads TGTGCCAGCAGTCCGGGACAGGGCAATCAGCCCCAGCATTTT.

This chain joins TRBV28 and TRBJ2-3, with 7 bases identical to TRBD2. Germline loops: CDR1 MDHEN, CDR2 SYDVKM. V was clipped by 8 bases and J by 2 bases; unmatched bases: 4. The CDR3 loop spans 13 amino acids. This chain's CDR3 is CASHSGYTDTQYF. In DNA, the CDR3 is TGTGCCAGCCATAGCGGGTACACAGATACGCAGTATTTT. The full variable domain, rest sourced from reference TRBV28 and TRBJ2-3, is DVKVTQSSRYLVKRTGEKVFLECVQDMDHENMFWYRQDPGLGLRLIYFSYDVKMKEKGDIPEGYSVSREKKERFSLILESASTNQTSMYLCASHSGYTDTQYFGPGTRLTVL.

The chain is built from TRBV19 and TRBJ1-1, with TRBD1 identical over 7 bases. Trimming removed 6 bases from V and 11 bases from J; junction bases left unmatched: 12. This CDR3 spans 13 amino acids. Germline CDR1 reads LNHDA; CDR2 reads SQIVND (reference sequence). The CDR3 protein is CASRKPGQYYAFF. DNA for the CDR3: TGTGCCAGTAGAAAACCGGGACAGTATTACGCTTTCTTT.

The rearrangement links TRBV9 to TRBJ2-5, with D maybe TRBD2 (5 bases). This CDR3 comprises 15 residues. In germline, CDR1 is SGDLS, CDR2 YYNGEE. V was cut by 7 bases and J by 2 bases, with 18 bases left in between. For the CDR3, the DNA is TGTGCCAGCTCCCCCCTAGCTCTTTATCAAGAGACCCAGTACTTC. Its translation is CASSPLALYQETQYF. Full variable domain (rest looked up from reference TRBV9 and TRBJ2-5): DSGVTQTPKHLITATGQRVTLRCSPRSGDLSVYWYQQSLDQGLQFLIQYYNGEERAKGNILERFSAQQFPDLHSELNLSSLELGDSALYFCASSPLALYQETQYFGPGTRLLVL.

As to this clone: The junction shows a germline mismatch at one end, possibly a read error. The chain links TRBV7-7 to TRBJ2-7; D unresolved. The CDR3 loop spans 15 amino acids. Per germline, CDR1 SSHAT and CDR2 FNYEAQ (reference sequence). The CDR3 nucleotides read TGTGCTAGCAGCTTATCGGTTTCGGTCTCCTACGAGCAGTACTTC. Residues: CASSLSVSVSYEQYF.

Here the CDR3 reads CASSSEIADRGKNIQYF. The CDR3 nucleotides read TGTGCCAGCAGCTCCGAAATTGCGGACAGGGGAAAAAACATTCAGTACTTC. V usage is TRBV13 and J usage is TRBJ2-4, with TRBD1 identical over 9 bases. Germline CDR1 is PRHDT and CDR2 is FYEKMQ (reference sequence). Trimming removed 4 bases from V and 4 bases from J; junction bases left unmatched: 11. This CDR3 has 17 amino acids.

The CDR3 nucleotides are TGTGCCAGCAGTTACTCTTATAGCAATCAGCCCCAGCATTTT. This encodes CASSYSYSNQPQHF. This chain joins TRBV6-5 and TRBJ1-5; no firm D call. The CDR3 consists of 14 residues. CDR1 is MNHEY and CDR2 is SVGAGI in the germline V gene. Trimming shortened V by 0 bases and J by 0 bases, and 3 bases separated the two germline ends.